This T cell receptor beta chain was documented in a study of vaccination and CD4 T cells after COVID-19. The study, taken as a whole, reports: The median proportion of reactive clones detected only post-vaccination in convalescent patients was about 87%. The median number of SARS-CoV-2-reactive clonotypes increased from 21 to 38, a change that did not reach significance.

Treatment reported: roughly 11-day PBMC culture with coronavirus spike peptide pools or control peptides (ViraFEST assay). Peptide pools at about 9.5 ug/ml, together with 8.5 to 10 IU/ml IL-2, were added to cultures of under 2.5 million PBMCs per well. Concerning this clonotype: Its antigen is unidentified.

Researchers used the Oncomine TCR Beta short-read assay to sequence DNA from cultured CD4+ T cells. From the PCR reads, TCRdb called clonotypes with MiXCR, one entry per CDR3 protein. The data contain 14,000 to 15,000 distinct CDR3 sequences, around half of them singletons. Germline CDR1 and CDR2: SEHNR and FQNEAQ (reference sequence). Trimming pared 1 base from V and 1 base from J, leaving 10 bases between. This CDR3 has 15 amino acids. The source material was CD4+ T cells from blood, cultured in vitro, sampled before SARS-CoV-2 vaccination. This chain connects TRBV7-9 to TRBJ1-1; tentative D call: TRBD1 (5 bases). This receptor was taken from a human donor who had recovered from COVID-19. The CDR3 DNA reads as TGTGCCAGCAGCTTAGGTTGGGACGGGAACACTGAAGCTTTCTTT. Translating gives CASSLGWDGNTEAFF.